This T cell receptor (beta chain) is from a study of blood T cells in healthy people across ages. Whole-study findings and limits: Higher naive T cell percentage went strongly together with higher TCR beta diversity.

In regard to this clonotype: Its antigen is still unknown.

PCR was performed a second time for roughly 7 to 12 cycles using a sample-barcoded 5' primer and a J-beta primer mix. One entry per CDR3 protein results from TCRdb running MiXCR on the 5' RACE reads. The repertoire holds about 680,000 distinct CDR3 sequences, 49% seen once, with under 35% in the top ten. The CDR3 has 14 residues. Germline CDR1 reads DFQATT; CDR2 reads SNEGSKA (reference sequence). V trimming: 6 bases; J trimming: 4 bases; junction bases outside the gene matches: 10. Sequenced: blood. This clonotype originated in a woman aged 55-70 years in good health. The rearrangement links TRBV20-1 to TRBJ2-3; 7 bases are shared with TRBD1. CDR3 sequence reads: CSANRDSHPDTQYF. In nucleotides, the CDR3 is TGCAGTGCAAACCGGGACAGTCACCCAGATACGCAGTATTTT.